The 30 T cell receptor beta chains below all came from one sample that was sequenced in a study of control samples from healthy donors and cancer patients. TCRdb's copy holds only in-frame clones and misses some; the assay was immunoSEQ multiplex PCR. The data show about 130,000 clones, 92% seen once. The source material was blood. The receptors originated from a woman aged 45 to 65 in good health.

The chain joins TRBV6-5 to TRBJ1-5; D is unclear. The V and J ends lost 0 bases and 2 bases respectively, with 2 bases between them. CDR1 MNHEY and CDR2 SVGAGI come from the germline V gene. The CDR3 runs 13 residues. CDR3 residues: CASSYSRNQPQHF. CDR3 nucleotide sequence: TGTGCCAGCAGTTACTCCCGCAATCAGCCCCAGCATTTT.

The CDR3 bases are TGTGCCAGCAGTTCCCAAGGAGGGGGAAACACTGAAGCTTTCTTT. It specifies CASSSQGGGNTEAFF. V usage is TRBV28 and J usage is TRBJ1-1, with a tentative D call TRBD1 (6 bases). The CDR3 length is 15 residues. CDR1 and CDR2 (germline): MDHEN, SYDVKM. With 4 bases removed from V and 2 bases from J, the gap between germline ends came to 14 bases.

In DNA form, the CDR3 reads TGTGCCACCAGTGACCGGACAGGGGGCGTCTCTGGGGCCAACGTCCTGACTTTC. This sequence encodes CATSDRTGGVSGANVLTF. V and J are TRBV24-1 and TRBJ2-6, with 11 bases matching TRBD1. Germline CDR1 is KGHDR and CDR2 is SFDVKD. The CDR3 extends over 18 amino acids. V shed 4 bases and J 0 bases; nucleotides not matched to a gene: 4.

The chain joins TRBV28 to TRBJ2-2; a weak D match, TRBD2 (5 bases). The germline V gene has CDR1 MDHEN and CDR2 SYDVKM. The CDR3 spans 14 residues. V dropped 10 bases and J dropped 6 bases, with 18 bases sitting between them. The CDR3 DNA reads TGTGCCACCGAGGGTCCGGGATCGGCCGGGGAGCTGTTTTTT. Encoded protein: CATEGPGSAGELFF.

The rearrangement links TRBV27 to TRBJ2-7; TRBD2 is a possible D gene (7 bases). V lost 1 base and J lost 2, with 15 bases in between. The germline V gene encodes CDR1 MNHEY and CDR2 SMNVEV (reference sequence). The CDR3 consists of 16 residues. CDR3 sequence reads: CASSLFRAGQTYEQYF. Here the CDR3 DNA reads TGTGCCAGCAGTTTATTTAGAGCGGGACAAACCTACGAGCAGTACTTC.

The chain carries TRBV7-9 and TRBJ1-6; D is ambiguous. The germline V gene encodes CDR1 SEHNR and CDR2 FQNEAQ (reference sequence). The CDR3 sequence is 14 residues long. V lost 3 bases and J lost 0, with 3 bases in between. The CDR3 sequence is CASSFSSYNSPLHF. In DNA form, the CDR3 reads TGTGCCAGCAGCTTTAGCTCCTATAATTCACCCCTCCACTTT.

In this sample, this clone turned up once. The rearrangement joins TRBV12-3 or TRBV12-4 to TRBJ2-7; D uncertain. The CDR3 runs 11 residues. V was trimmed by 2 bases and J by 6 bases, leaving 5 bases between them. The CDR3 spells CASSLSTEQYF. DNA for the CDR3: TGTGCCAGCAGTTTATCGACCGAGCAGTACTTC.

This sequence joins TRBV19 and TRBJ1-6, with 8 bases matching TRBD1. The CDR3 length is 14 residues. Germline V lookup: CDR1 LNHDA, CDR2 SQIVND (reference sequence). The J segment lost 7 bases and the V segment lost 8 bases, leaving 7 bases of the junction unmatched. CDR3 in DNA: TGTGCCAGTCGAGGGACAGGCGGGAATTCACCCCTCCACTTT. Encoded protein: CASRGTGGNSPLHF.

This chain joins TRBV3-1 (or the pseudogene TRBV3-2) and TRBJ1-4; D is undetermined. Between the trimmed V and J ends, which lost 5 bases and 1 base, there was a span of 5 bases. The CDR3 is 13 amino acids. Germline V gene data show CDR1 as LGHDT and CDR2 as YNNKEL (reference sequence). The CDR3 loop reads CASSTRTNEKLFF. The CDR3 DNA reads TGTGCCAGCAGCACCCGAACTAATGAAAAACTGTTTTTT.

V usage is TRBV19 and J usage is TRBJ2-7; 10 bases align to TRBD1. Unmatched junction bases numbered 6, after V lost 5 bases and J lost 2 bases. CDR1 and CDR2 (germline): LNHDA, SQIVND (reference sequence). The CDR3 spans 15 residues. DNA of the CDR3: TGTGCCAGTAGTTCGCCGGGACAGGGGCCCTACGAGCAGTACTTC. It specifies CASSSPGQGPYEQYF.

This rearrangement joins TRBV4-1 to TRBJ1-1, with D perhaps matching TRBD1 (5 bases). The germline gives CDR1 MGHRA, CDR2 YSYEKL. V was clipped by 2 bases and J by 2 bases, with 9 bases between them. This CDR3 comprises 14 residues. CDR3 loop: CASSQPTENTEAFF. The CDR3 DNA reads TGCGCCAGCAGCCAACCGACAGAAAACACTGAAGCTTTCTTT.

V usage is TRBV3-1 (or the pseudogene TRBV3-2) and J usage is TRBJ2-1; 14 bases match TRBD2. CDR3 length equals 18 residues. J was trimmed by 4 bases and V by 0 bases; bases with no gene match: 5. The germline V gene has CDR1 LGHDT and CDR2 YNNKEL (reference sequence). The CDR3 bases are TGTGCCAGCAGCCAAGAAAGGACTAGCGGGAGGACATACAATGAGCAGTTCTTC. Translated: CASSQERTSGRTYNEQFF.

J is TRBJ2-1 and V is TRBV2, with 8 bases identical to TRBD2. In germline, CDR1 is SNHLY, CDR2 FYNNEI. The trim removed 2 bases at V and 2 bases at J, leaving 8 bases unmatched. This CDR3 has 17 amino acids. The CDR3 loop reads CASSEMSSGPPYNEQFF. CDR3 in DNA: TGTGCCAGCAGTGAAATGTCTAGCGGGCCCCCCTACAATGAGCAGTTCTTC.

The chain carries TRBV25-1 and TRBJ2-1; possible D gene TRBD1, 6 bases. Germline lookup yields CDR1 MGHDK and CDR2 SYGVNS. The CDR3 runs 15 residues. Trimming stripped 5 bases from V and 0 bases from J, with 11 bases between. CDR3 in DNA: TGTGCCAGCAGTCGCCAGGGGAGCTCCTACAATGAGCAGTTCTTC. It translates to CASSRQGSSYNEQFF. Full variable domain (rest looked up from reference TRBV25-1 and TRBJ2-1): EADIYQTPRYLVIGTGKKITLECSQTMGHDKMYWYQQDPGMELHLIHYSYGVNSTEKGDLSSESTVSRIRTEHFPLTLESARPSHTSQYLCASSRQGSSYNEQFFGPGTRLTVL.

V usage is TRBV2 and J usage is TRBJ2-1; 8 nucleotides line up with TRBD1. CDR3 length: 20 amino acids. Germline V gene sequence: CDR1 SNHLY, CDR2 FYNNEI. V trimming: 2 bases; J trimming: 4 bases; junction bases outside the gene matches: 19. CDR3 nucleotides: TGTGCCAGCAGTGAAATACGTGGACAGGGAATAGAGGGGGTTTACAATGAGCAGTTCTTC. Amino acids: CASSEIRGQGIEGVYNEQFF. Looking up the rest from reference TRBV2 and TRBJ2-1 gives the full variable domain: EPEVTQTPSHQVTQMGQEVILRCVPISNHLYFYWYRQILGQKVEFLVSFYNNEISEKSEIFDDQFSVERPDGSNFTLKIRSTKLEDSAMYFCASSEIRGQGIEGVYNEQFFGPGTRLTVL.

The chain employs TRBV5-1 and TRBJ2-7, with TRBD1 matching over 8 bases. J was trimmed by 0 bases and V by 4 bases; bases with no gene match: 6. This CDR3 is built from 15 residues. Germline CDR1 and CDR2: SGHRS and YFSETQ. CDR3 DNA: TGCGCCAGCAGCCTTGGGACAGGAAACTCCTACGAGCAGTACTTC. This gives the protein CASSLGTGNSYEQYF.

This chain links TRBV19 with TRBJ1-1; D remains ambiguous. The CDR3 is 13 residues long. The V gene lost 6 bases and the J gene lost 4 bases, with 12 bases spanning the gap. From germline, CDR1 is LNHDA and CDR2 SQIVND (reference sequence). This CDR3 is CASSETLGTEAFF. The CDR3, as DNA: TGTGCCAGTAGCGAGACTTTGGGCACTGAAGCTTTCTTT.

The gene calls are TRBV12-3 or TRBV12-4 and TRBJ1-1; D remains ambiguous. CDR3 length: 13 residues. Deletions cut 8 bases from V and 8 bases from J, with 18 bases between. CDR3 coding DNA: TGTGCCAGCCAAGAGGGCCCGGGGAACGAAGCTTTCTTT. It is translated as CASQEGPGNEAFF.

The chain couples TRBV6-5 to TRBJ2-7; D could derive from TRBD1 or TRBD2 (6 bases each). The CDR3 has 14 amino acids. Trimming stripped 2 bases from V and 2 bases from J, with 10 bases between. Looked up from germline, CDR1 is MNHEY and CDR2 is SVGAGI. The CDR3 protein is CASSYGRDTYEQYF. The CDR3 DNA is TGTGCCAGCAGTTACGGGCGGGACACCTACGAGCAGTACTTC.

The chain joins TRBV19 to TRBJ1-2, with D perhaps TRBD1 (5 bases). Germline CDR1 reads LNHDA; CDR2 reads SQIVND (reference sequence). There are 14 residues in the CDR3. V was shortened by 5 bases and J by 4 bases, with 14 bases between the two germline ends. CDR3 coding DNA: TGTGCCAGTAGTGTGGACATTGAAGCCTATGGCTACACCTTC. This gives the protein CASSVDIEAYGYTF. The variable domain in full, with the rest retrieved from reference TRBV19 and TRBJ1-2, is DGGITQSPKYLFRKEGQNVTLSCEQNLNHDAMYWYRQDPGQGLRLIYYSQIVNDFQKGDIAEGYSVSREKKESFPLTVTSAQKNPTAFYLCASSVDIEAYGYTFGSGTRLTVV.

This chain joins TRBV29-1 and TRBJ1-2; TRBD1 is a possible D gene (5 bases). The CDR3 extends over 13 amino acids. Trimming stripped 3 bases from V and 0 bases from J, with 8 bases between. CDR1 is SQVTM and CDR2 is ANQGSEA in the germline V gene. The CDR3 DNA reads TGCAGCGTTGACCCGGACACTAACTATGGCTACACCTTC. Amino acids: CSVDPDTNYGYTF.

This chain links TRBV5-5 with TRBJ2-7, with 7 bases fitting TRBD1. In germline, CDR1 is SGHKS, CDR2 YYEKEE (reference sequence). CDR3 size: 14 residues. The V and J ends lost 6 bases and 3 bases, in that order; junction bases with no gene match: 9. CDR3 bases: TGTGCCAGCACCAGAAACCGGGACAGCTACGAGCAGTACTTC. It translates to CASTRNRDSYEQYF.

The chain has TRBV20-1 and TRBJ2-1; 8 bases align to TRBD2. The V gene end was trimmed by 3 bases and the J gene end by 7 bases; junction bases not matched to a gene: 11. CDR1 and CDR2 (germline): DFQATT, SNEGSKA (reference sequence). The CDR3 length is 15 residues. CDR3 sequence (DNA): TGCAGTGCTAGTCGAAGCGGGAGCCCTGATAATGAGCAGTTCTTC. It yields the protein CSASRSGSPDNEQFF.

The chain is built from TRBV13 and TRBJ2-3; perhaps TRBD2 as D (6 bases). The germline V gene has CDR1 PRHDT and CDR2 FYEKMQ (reference sequence). The CDR3 spans 16 residues. V was trimmed by 6 bases and J by 2 bases, leaving 18 bases between them. This chain's CDR3 is CASRVEASAYTDTQYF. The CDR3 DNA reads as TGTGCCAGCAGAGTAGAGGCTAGCGCATACACAGATACGCAGTATTTT. Variable domain in full (rest from reference TRBV13 and TRBJ2-3): AAGVIQSPRHLIKEKRETATLKCYPIPRHDTVYWYQQGPGQDPQFLISFYEKMQSDKGSIPDRFSAQQFSDYHSELNMSSLELGDSALYFCASRVEASAYTDTQYFGPGTRLTVL.

CDR3 protein: CASMETSSPQETQYF. CDR3 in DNA: TGCGCCAGCATGGAGACTAGCAGTCCCCAAGAGACCCAGTACTTC. The genes are TRBV5-1 and TRBJ2-5, with TRBD2 identical over 7 bases. Germline V lookup: CDR1 SGHRS, CDR2 YFSETQ. The CDR3 spans 15 residues. V lost 6 bases, J lost 1 base, and 9 bases stayed unmatched.

The CDR3, as DNA: TGTGCCAGCAGCCCAACCTTCGGACTAGCTGGAGAGACCCAGTACTTC. It translates to CASSPTFGLAGETQYF. The gene calls are TRBV11-2 and TRBJ2-5; 8 positions match TRBD2. Germline V CDR1 and CDR2: SGHAT, FQNNGV. The junction had 12 bases not matched to a gene; V was cut back by 5 bases and J by 4 bases. The CDR3 covers 16 residues.

This clone was found a few times. V and J are TRBV4-1 and TRBJ1-1; D possibly corresponds to TRBD1 (6 bases). The CDR3 length is 13 residues. CDR1 is MGHRA and CDR2 is YSYEKL in the germline V gene. Trimming cost V 4 bases and J 5 bases, with 11 bases left between them. The CDR3 nucleotides are TGCGCCAGCAGCCGAGGACAGTCAACTGAAGCTTTCTTT. This encodes CASSRGQSTEAFF.

This rearrangement joins TRBV3-1 (or the pseudogene TRBV3-2) to TRBJ2-7; TRBD2 aligns across 11 bases. CDR3 size: 17 residues. V gave up 3 bases and J gave up 1 base; unmatched junction bases: 8. Germline V gene data show CDR1 as LGHDT and CDR2 as YNNKEL (reference sequence). The CDR3 reads CASSHNPGTSGSYEQYF. The CDR3 coding sequence is TGTGCCAGCAGCCACAACCCCGGGACTAGCGGTTCCTACGAGCAGTACTTC.

V and J are TRBV6-6 and TRBJ2-2; TRBD2 might be the D (6 bases). The germline gives CDR1 MNHNY, CDR2 SVGAGI (reference sequence). Trimming shortened V by 6 bases and J by 7 bases, and 15 bases separated the two germline ends. This CDR3 contains 14 residues. The CDR3 sequence: CASSPEGMGGELFF. CDR3 DNA sequence: TGTGCCAGCAGCCCGGAGGGAATGGGCGGGGAGCTGTTTTTT.

The chain uses TRBV5-1 and TRBJ2-7; D gene uncertain. Trimming removed 5 bases from V and 0 bases from J, with 9 bases in between. Germline CDR1 SGHRS, CDR2 YFSETQ. The CDR3 consists of 13 residues. The DNA of the CDR3 is TGCGCCAGCAGTACCGCAACCTCCTACGAGCAGTACTTC. Its translation is CASSTATSYEQYF.